This TCR beta chain was identified in a study of shared clonotypes between healthy human individuals. CD45RO-negative cells were positively selected for CCR7, leaving out terminally differentiated effector memory CD45RA+ cells. Tens of thousands of T cell genomes (around 200 ng DNA) went into each sorted-subset replicate. The method was immunoSEQ multiplex PCR; TCRdb's version includes in-frame clones alone and lacks a portion of them. The table includes some 1,900,000 clones, approximately 95% detected once. Losses at the gene ends were 1 base for V and 1 base for J; bases not matched to a gene: 6. Germline CDR1 reads SGHTA; CDR2 reads FQGNSA. CDR3 length equals 17 residues.

The sequence derives from a man between 18 and 29 years old in good health. The specimen sequenced was naive CD8+ T cells sorted from blood. This rearrangement joins TRBV7-2 to TRBJ1-4; 7 bases align to TRBD1. The CDR3 loop is CASSLDWQGVTNEKLFF. DNA of the CDR3: TGTGCCAGCAGCTTAGATTGGCAGGGGGTAACTAATGAAAAACTGTTTTTT.